One and the same sample provided the 25 T cell receptor beta chains below, sequenced in a study of T-cell memory formation after mild COVID-19. Using its own MiXCR run on the 5' RACE reads, TCRdb lists one record per CDR3 protein. The sample records 300,000 to 350,000 distinct CDR3 sequences, approximately 19% being singletons. The specimen was PBMCs or a T cell subset sorted from them (not recorded which). The receptor set was obtained from a man younger than 30 who had mild COVID-19 (a few samples of this study predate the infection). Cell type and time point are not known.

This clonotype was observed at least ten times. V usage is TRBV10-2 and J usage is TRBJ2-5; TRBD1 might be the D (5 bases). The length of the CDR3 is 13 residues. The V end was cut by 5 bases, the J end by 5 bases, with 12 bases between. Per the germline V gene, CDR1 is WSHSY and CDR2 is SAAADI. CDR3 sequence: CASSSDSRETQYF. DNA of the CDR3: TGCGCCAGCAGTTCCGACAGTAGGGAGACCCAGTACTTC.

This clonotype has more than one count but fewer than ten. V usage is TRBV29-1 and J usage is TRBJ2-3; the D is unclear. Germline V lookup: CDR1 SQVTM, CDR2 ANQGSEA. This CDR3 contains 12 residues. Trimming shortened V by 7 bases and J by 6 bases, and 14 bases separated the two germline ends. The chain's CDR3 is CSAELMADTQYF. Here the CDR3 DNA reads TGCAGCGCCGAGTTGATGGCGGATACGCAGTATTTT.

The rearrangement uses TRBV5-1 and TRBJ2-2, with 8 nucleotides matching TRBD1. Germline V gene lookup returns CDR1 SGHRS and CDR2 YFSETQ. Germline trimming cut 3 bases from V and 6 bases from J; bases unmatched to any gene: 4. This CDR3 spans 14 amino acids. This CDR3 reads CASSYQGAPGELFF. In DNA, the CDR3 is TGCGCCAGCAGCTATCAGGGGGCACCCGGGGAGCTGTTTTTT.

This clonotype occurred a few times. The chain joins TRBV20-1 to TRBJ2-7, with D perhaps matching TRBD2 (5 bases). Deletions cut 1 base from V and 3 bases from J, with 10 bases between. Germline CDR1 and CDR2: DFQATT and SNEGSKA (reference sequence). The CDR3 is made up of 13 amino acids. CDR3 amino acids: CSARGPSSYEQYV. DNA for the CDR3: TGCAGTGCTAGAGGGCCTAGCAGCTACGAGCAGTACGTC.

This clonotype was picked up a small number of times. The J gene is TRBJ2-5, the V gene TRBV11-3; D is unresolved. This CDR3 comprises 13 residues. The germline V gene has CDR1 SGHNT and CDR2 YENEEA. Trimming cost V 5 bases and J 5 bases, with 12 bases left between them. The CDR3 protein is CASSRSRYETQYF. The CDR3 DNA reads TGTGCCAGCAGCCGGAGTCGGTACGAGACCCAGTACTTC.

The chain recombines TRBV6-5 with TRBJ2-1; TRBD2 agrees at 8 bases. Germline-derived CDR1 and CDR2 are MNHEY and SVGAGI. V dropped 2 bases and J dropped 10; count of bases not matched to a gene: 10. The CDR3 spans 15 residues. The CDR3 region has the DNA TGTGCCAGCAGTTACAGGTCCGGGGGGGGCACAGAGCAGTTCTTC. Its protein is CASSYRSGGGTEQFF.

This clonotype appeared a few times. The chain is built from TRBV7-2 and TRBJ1-2; 7 bases match TRBD1. Germline CDR1 and CDR2: SGHTA and FQGNSA. This CDR3 contains 16 residues. Trimming cost V 6 bases and J 1 base; bases outside gene matches: 11. This CDR3 reads CASRGPPGQSNYGYTF. In nucleotides, the CDR3 is TGTGCCAGCAGGGGTCCGCCGGGACAGAGTAACTATGGCTACACCTTC.

This clonotype was observed many times. The chain has TRBV7-2 and TRBJ2-7; 9 positions match TRBD1. Germline V gene lookup returns CDR1 SGHTA and CDR2 FQGNSA. The V gene end was trimmed by 5 bases and the J gene end by 2 bases; junction bases not matched to a gene: 4. The CDR3 runs to 14 residues. Written as DNA, the CDR3 is TGTGCCAGCAGCCCCCGGGACAGGGCCTACGAGCAGTACTTC. Translated: CASSPRDRAYEQYF.

This rearrangement joins TRBV11-2 to TRBJ2-7, with D hard to call. V gave up 1 base and J gave up 6 bases, with 7 bases separating them. The CDR3 has 12 amino acids. Germline-derived CDR1 and CDR2 are SGHAT and FQNNGV. For the CDR3, the DNA is TGTGCCAGCAGCTTAGTCCCCATCGAGCAGTACTTC. Residues: CASSLVPIEQYF.

This clonotype was counted only a few times. The chain has TRBV4-3 and TRBJ2-3; D gene unclear. Per the germline V gene, CDR1 is LGHNA and CDR2 is YSLEER. This CDR3 is built from 20 residues. V dropped 0 bases and J dropped 1 base, with 23 bases sitting between them. The CDR3 sequence: CASSQELGIQRGMGTDTQYF. Written as DNA, the CDR3 is TGCGCCAGCAGCCAAGAGTTAGGGATTCAGAGAGGTATGGGCACAGATACGCAGTATTTT.

This clonotype came up a few times. The V and J genes are TRBV7-2 and TRBJ1-2; no definite D call. V was clipped by 4 bases and J by 8 bases, with 23 bases between them. Germline V gene sequence: CDR1 SGHTA, CDR2 FQGNSA. This CDR3 is built from 16 residues. This CDR3 reads CASSSLGRTQARGYTF. The CDR3 nucleotides read TGTGCCAGCAGCTCATTAGGCAGGACCCAGGCCCGAGGCTACACCTTC.

The chain combines TRBV6-2 or TRBV6-3 with TRBJ1-5, with a tentative D call TRBD1 (5 bases). The CDR3 loop spans 13 amino acids. Germline CDR1 is MNHEY and CDR2 is SVGEGT. The V end was cut by 6 bases, the J end by 3 bases, with 9 bases between. The CDR3 DNA sequence: TGTGCCAGCAGCCAGACAGACAATCAGCCCCAGCATTTT. Translated, it gives CASSQTDNQPQHF.

The J gene is TRBJ1-3, the V gene TRBV4-3; no reliable D call. V lost 0 bases to trimming and J lost 4 bases, with 10 bases between them. The V gene's germline CDR1 is LGHNA and CDR2 YSLEER. This CDR3 comprises 15 residues. The CDR3: CASSQDTGPGNTIYF. CDR3 in DNA: TGCGCCAGCAGCCAAGATACGGGCCCAGGAAACACCATATATTTT.

The chain combines TRBV28 with TRBJ2-7; a possible D gene is TRBD2 (5 bases). The CDR3 spans 13 residues. The germline V gene encodes CDR1 MDHEN and CDR2 SYDVKM. The V gene lost 5 bases and the J gene lost 7 bases, with 15 bases spanning the gap. The CDR3 DNA follows: TGTGCCAGCAGTCTACTACCATCGGGGGAGCAGTACGTC. Encoded protein: CASSLLPSGEQYV.

J is TRBJ1-1 and V is TRBV2, with 8 bases that match TRBD1. Germline V gives CDR1 SNHLY, CDR2 FYNNEI. The CDR3 length is 14 residues. V lost 8 bases to trimming and J lost 5 bases; unmatched junction nucleotides: 10. The CDR3 bases are TGTGCCAGCGTGACAGGGGCAAGGGGGACTGAAGCTTTCTTT. This gives the protein CASVTGARGTEAFF.

This clonotype turned up a few times. The chain carries TRBV5-5 and TRBJ2-7, with 7 bases that match TRBD1. The V gene end was trimmed by 4 bases and the J gene end by 0 bases; junction bases not matched to a gene: 7. There are 15 residues in the CDR3. Germline V gene sequence: CDR1 SGHKS, CDR2 YYEKEE (reference sequence). The CDR3 sequence is CASSNRGPSSYEQYV. DNA of the CDR3: TGTGCCAGCAGCAACAGGGGCCCAAGCTCCTACGAGCAGTACGTC.

This clonotype has a handful of counts. J is TRBJ2-7 and V is TRBV18, with 11 bases aligning to TRBD1. Unmatched junction bases numbered 7, after V lost 4 bases and J lost 5 bases. The CDR3 runs to 15 residues. Per germline, CDR1 KGHSH and CDR2 LQKENI. In nucleotides, the CDR3 is TGTGCCAGCTCACTTTCCGGGACAGGGGGAAACGAGCAGTACTTC. Protein product: CASSLSGTGGNEQYF.

CDR3 in DNA: TGTGCCAGCACGGCAGGAACGACCCAGTACTTC. The encoded protein is CASTAGTTQYF. J is TRBJ2-5 and V is TRBV6-5, with D unclear. Germline values: CDR1 MNHEY, CDR2 SVGAGI. Trimming removed 7 bases from V and 7 bases from J, with 10 bases in between. This CDR3 is built from 11 residues.

V is TRBV29-1 and J is TRBJ2-1; tentative D call: TRBD1 (6 bases). V was pared by 6 bases and J by 6 bases, with 18 bases between. There are 14 residues in the CDR3. Germline CDR1 is SQVTM and CDR2 is ANQGSEA. DNA of the CDR3: TGCAGCGTCAGGGGCACGGGGAGACTCAATGAGCAGTTCTTC. Protein product: CSVRGTGRLNEQFF.

The rearrangement uses TRBV5-4 and TRBJ2-2; 12 bases are shared with TRBD1. The CDR3 sequence is 15 residues long. Losses at the gene ends were 4 bases for V and 7 bases for J; bases not matched to a gene: 5. Germline CDR1 SGHNT, CDR2 YYREEE (reference sequence). The CDR3 DNA follows: TGTGCCAGCAGCGCCGGGACAGGGGGCGGCGGGGAGCTGTTTTTT. Translated: CASSAGTGGGGELFF.

The V call is TRBV7-9, the J call TRBJ1-2; D is ambiguous. V gave up 5 bases and J gave up 8 bases, with 15 bases separating them. In germline, CDR1 is SEHNR, CDR2 FQNEAQ (reference sequence). The CDR3 covers 13 residues. CDR3 bases: TGTGCCAGCAGCGTATCGGGCCTGGAGGGCTACACCTTC. It translates to CASSVSGLEGYTF.

The chain combines TRBV28 with TRBJ1-1; D gene ambiguous. V was trimmed by 5 bases and J by 8 bases, leaving 12 bases between them. The V gene's germline CDR1 is MDHEN and CDR2 SYDVKM. The CDR3 totals 12 residues. The CDR3 DNA follows: TGTGCCAGCAGTGCCTCTTGGATCGAAGCTTTCTTT. Protein sequence: CASSASWIEAFF.

The sample holds a few counts of this clonotype. The chain joins TRBV5-1 to TRBJ1-1; D ambiguous. Per germline, CDR1 SGHRS and CDR2 YFSETQ. This CDR3 has 15 amino acids. Trimming took 1 base from V and 1 from J, leaving 11 bases between them. This chain's CDR3 is CASSLIGPSNTEAFF. The CDR3 region has the DNA TGCGCCAGCAGCTTGATCGGGCCATCGAACACTGAAGCTTTCTTT.

The rearrangement links TRBV15 to TRBJ1-4; a possible D gene is TRBD1 (5 bases). This CDR3 contains 12 residues. Trimming shortened V by 6 bases and J by 10 bases, and 12 bases separated the two germline ends. Germline values: CDR1 LNHNV, CDR2 YYDKDF (reference sequence). CDR3 sequence reads: CATSAREGKLFF. CDR3 DNA sequence: TGTGCCACCAGTGCCAGGGAGGGAAAACTGTTTTTT.

V is TRBV20-1 and J is TRBJ2-7, with D unclear. V lost 3 bases and J 0 bases, leaving 15 bases between the germline ends. Per germline, CDR1 DFQATT and CDR2 SNEGSKA (reference sequence). The CDR3 length is 15 residues. CDR3 sequence reads: CSASQQRSSSYEQYF. As DNA, the CDR3 is TGCAGTGCTAGTCAACAGCGTTCGAGCTCCTACGAGCAGTACTTC.